This TCR beta chain emerged from a study of T cells in Graves' hyperthyroidism and ophthalmopathy. This clonotype was detected ten times or more. What it binds is not known. The TCR beta CDR3 regions underwent amplification using RNA transcripts as the source. RT-PCR in the first round (using the HTBI primer set) targeted the TCR CDR3. In TCRdb, the multiplex PCR reads were re-called with MiXCR into one record per CDR3 protein. In the table there are some 600,000 distinct CDR3 sequences, roughly 50% of which are singletons. Any patient presenting with uncontrolled infection, other autoimmune disease, pregnancy or lactation was left out. General study points: Researchers found most expanded thyroid clonotypes above 0.001 in blood as well. Ophthalmopathy was distinguished from stable hyperthyroidism by 13 V-J signatures.

CDR1 is KGHDR, CDR2 SFDVKD, per germline. CDR3 length: 12 amino acids. Germline trimming cut 5 bases from V and 6 bases from J; bases unmatched to any gene: 1. The sequence was collected from a young woman with Graves' hyperthyroidism. What was sequenced was peripheral blood or thyroid tissue (not recorded which). The chain uses TRBV24-1 and TRBJ2-7; 9 bases align to TRBD1. The CDR3 DNA reads TGTGCCACCAGTGCGGGACAGGGCGAGCAGTACTTC. It specifies CATSAGQGEQYF.